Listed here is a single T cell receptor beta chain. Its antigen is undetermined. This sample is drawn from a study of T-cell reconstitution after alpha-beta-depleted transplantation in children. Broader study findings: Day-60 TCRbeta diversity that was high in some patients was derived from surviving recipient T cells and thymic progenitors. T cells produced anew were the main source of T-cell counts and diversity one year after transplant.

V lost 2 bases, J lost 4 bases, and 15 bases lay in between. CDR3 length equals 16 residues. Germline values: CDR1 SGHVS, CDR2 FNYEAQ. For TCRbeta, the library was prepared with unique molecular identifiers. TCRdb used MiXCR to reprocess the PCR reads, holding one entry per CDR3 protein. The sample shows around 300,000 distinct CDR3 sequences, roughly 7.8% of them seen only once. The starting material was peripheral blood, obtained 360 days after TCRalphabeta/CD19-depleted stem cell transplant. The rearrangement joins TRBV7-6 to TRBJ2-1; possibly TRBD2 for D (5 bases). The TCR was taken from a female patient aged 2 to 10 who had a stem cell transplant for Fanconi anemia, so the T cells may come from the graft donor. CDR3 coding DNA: TGTGCCAGCAGCTTAATAGCGCCGACGGTATACAATGAGCAGTTCTTC. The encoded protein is CASSLIAPTVYNEQFF.